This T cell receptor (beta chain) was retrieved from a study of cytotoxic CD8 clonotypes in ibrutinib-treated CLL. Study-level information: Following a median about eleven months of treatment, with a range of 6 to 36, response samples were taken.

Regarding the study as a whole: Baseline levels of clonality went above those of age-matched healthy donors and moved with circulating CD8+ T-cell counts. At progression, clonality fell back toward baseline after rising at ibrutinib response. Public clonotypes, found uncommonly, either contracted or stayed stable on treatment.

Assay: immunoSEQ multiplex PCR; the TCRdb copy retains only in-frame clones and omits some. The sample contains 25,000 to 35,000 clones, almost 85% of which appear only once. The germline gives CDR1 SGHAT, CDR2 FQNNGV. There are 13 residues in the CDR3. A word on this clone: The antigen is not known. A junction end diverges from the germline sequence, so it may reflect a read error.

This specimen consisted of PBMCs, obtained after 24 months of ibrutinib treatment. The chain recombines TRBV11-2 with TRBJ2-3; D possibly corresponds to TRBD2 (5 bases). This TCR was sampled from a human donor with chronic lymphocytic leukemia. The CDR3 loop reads CAGSFPGTDTQYF. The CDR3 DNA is TGTGCCGGCAGCTTCCCGGGAACAGATACGCAGTATTTT.